The 20 T cell receptor beta chains listed next were all sequenced from one sample in a study of blood T cell repertoires in COVID-19. Clones were read by immunoSEQ multiplex PCR, and TCRdb kept only the in-frame ones, dropping some. The table records about 380,000 clones, roughly 90% of them present only once. Sequencing input: peripheral blood. These receptors were obtained from a man aged 35 to 55 with acute or convalescent COVID-19.

The chain uses TRBV6-1 and TRBJ1-5; 7 positions agree with TRBD1. Trimming at V came to 0 bases and at J to 2 bases, leaving 1 base not matched to a gene. CDR3 length: 15 residues. Germline V gene sequence: CDR1 MNHNS, CDR2 SASEGT. The CDR3 spells CASSEATGGNQPQHF. The CDR3 region has the DNA TGTGCCAGCAGTGAAGCAACAGGGGGCAATCAGCCCCAGCATTTT.

This chain uses TRBV7-8 with TRBJ2-6; a possible D gene is TRBD1 (6 bases). The CDR3 contains 18 residues. Looked up from germline, CDR1 is SGHVS and CDR2 is FQNEAQ. With 2 bases removed from V and 2 bases from J, the gap between germline ends came to 16 bases. CDR3 sequence: CASSLMRTVGTGANVLTF. The CDR3 DNA is TGTGCCAGCAGCTTAATGAGGACAGTAGGCACTGGGGCCAACGTCCTGACTTTC. Using reference TRBV7-8 and TRBJ2-6 for the parts outside the CDR3, the full variable domain is GAGVSQSPRYKVAKRGQDVALRCDPISGHVSLFWYQQALGQGPEFLTYFQNEAQLDKSGLPSDRFFAERPEGSVSTLKIQRTQQEDSAVYLCASSLMRTVGTGANVLTFGAGSRLTVL.

The chain has TRBV5-4 and TRBJ1-2, with D unclear. Germline CDR1 is SGHNT and CDR2 is YYREEE (reference sequence). V dropped 2 bases and J dropped 4 bases, with 12 bases sitting between them. CDR3 length: 14 residues. CDR3 nucleotides: TGTGCCAGCAGCTTAGGAGGGCCAGGCTATGGCTACACCTTC. As protein: CASSLGGPGYGYTF. Full variable domain (outside the CDR3, taken from reference TRBV5-4 and TRBJ1-2): ETGVTQSPTHLIKTRGQQVTLRCSSQSGHNTVSWYQQALGQGPQFIFQYYREEENGRGNFPPRFSGLQFPNYSSELNVNALELDDSALYLCASSLGGPGYGYTFGSGTRLTVV.

The genes are TRBV11-2 and TRBJ2-5; 9 nucleotides match TRBD1. The J segment lost 1 base and the V segment lost 5 bases, leaving 14 bases of the junction unmatched. CDR3 length: 18 residues. Germline V lookup: CDR1 SGHAT, CDR2 FQNNGV. The CDR3 coding sequence is TGTGCCAGCAGCGCGAGCCCGGACAGGGGAACTACCCAAGAGACCCAGTACTTC. Its translation is CASSASPDRGTTQETQYF.

The CDR3 sequence: CASSVEPYETQYF. As DNA, the CDR3 is TGTGCCAGCAGCGTAGAACCCTACGAGACCCAGTACTTC. V gene TRBV9 combines with J gene TRBJ2-5; D not certain. Germline CDR1 reads SGDLS; CDR2 reads YYNGEE. The CDR3 runs to 13 residues. V lost 0 bases and J 5 bases, leaving 8 bases between the germline ends. The full variable domain, completed using reference TRBV9 and TRBJ2-5, is DSGVTQTPKHLITATGQRVTLRCSPRSGDLSVYWYQQSLDQGLQFLIQYYNGEERAKGNILERFSAQQFPDLHSELNLSSLELGDSALYFCASSVEPYETQYFGPGTRLLVL.

This chain uses TRBV19 with TRBJ2-1, with D possibly matching TRBD2 (5 bases). The germline V and J ends were trimmed by 2 bases and 10 bases, with 21 bases remaining between them. Looked up from germline, CDR1 is LNHDA and CDR2 is SQIVND (reference sequence). The CDR3 loop spans 16 amino acids. The CDR3 DNA sequence: TGTGCCAGTAGTATATCCCGGTGGGGAGAAAAGGGAGAGCAGTTCTTC. This encodes CASSISRWGEKGEQFF.

This clone has only one observation. V usage is TRBV28 and J usage is TRBJ1-4; no clear D. This CDR3 spans 16 amino acids. Per germline, CDR1 MDHEN and CDR2 SYDVKM. V was clipped by 1 base and J by 5 bases, with 14 bases between them. The CDR3 reads CASSLFGSDTNEKLFF. DNA for the CDR3: TGTGCCAGCAGTTTATTTGGTAGTGACACGAATGAAAAACTGTTTTTT.

This clone was picked up a small number of times. The V and J genes are TRBV11-2 and TRBJ1-1, with 9 positions matching TRBD1. This CDR3 is 13 amino acids long. Germline values: CDR1 SGHAT, CDR2 FQNNGV. The junction had 7 bases not matched to a gene; V was cut back by 3 bases and J by 11 bases. The CDR3 nucleotides are TGTGCCAGCAGCTTTCTCGACAGGGGGAGGGCTTTCTTT. It is translated as CASSFLDRGRAFF.

The rearrangement uses TRBV9 and TRBJ2-1; 8 nucleotides align to TRBD2. J was trimmed by 9 bases and V by 4 bases; bases with no gene match: 9. The CDR3 totals 14 residues. CDR1 SGDLS and CDR2 YYNGEE come from the germline V gene. The CDR3 sequence is CASSLGGTSSEQFF. CDR3 bases: TGTGCCAGCAGCCTCGGCGGGACTAGTAGTGAGCAGTTCTTC.

This sequence joins TRBV10-1 and TRBJ2-4, with TRBD1 identical over 7 bases. The germline V gene has CDR1 WNHNN and CDR2 SYGVQD (reference sequence). V was clipped by 11 bases and J by 1 base; unmatched bases: 17. The CDR3 runs to 17 residues. The CDR3 coding sequence is TGCGCCGGCAACCAACTAGGGGGCGGCCCGGCCAAAAACATTCAGTACTTC. Amino acids: CAGNQLGGGPAKNIQYF.

The chain links TRBV6-1 to TRBJ1-4; possible D gene TRBD1, 6 bases. The germline CDR1 and CDR2 sequences are MNHNS and SASEGT. The CDR3 extends over 15 amino acids. The V gene lost 1 base and the J gene lost 5 bases, with 11 bases spanning the gap. Here the CDR3 DNA reads TGTGCCAGCAGTGAAGTGGGGGCGAACAATGAAAAACTGTTTTTT. This sequence encodes CASSEVGANNEKLFF.

V and J are TRBV9 and TRBJ2-1; 10 nucleotides agree with TRBD2. The CDR3 spans 15 residues. Germline V gene sequence: CDR1 SGDLS, CDR2 YYNGEE. J lost 3 bases, V lost 1 base, and 1 base had no gene match. This CDR3 is CASSVSSGGYNEQFF. The CDR3 DNA sequence: TGTGCCAGCAGCGTATCTAGCGGGGGCTACAATGAGCAGTTCTTC.

The chain joins TRBV10-3 to TRBJ1-5; no firm D call. Trimming shortened V by 3 bases and J by 5 bases, and 8 bases separated the two germline ends. CDR3 size: 13 residues. Germline assignment: CDR1 ENHRY and CDR2 SYGVKD. Here the CDR3 DNA reads TGTGCCATCAGTGAATCGGGGTATCAGCCCCAGCATTTT. This encodes CAISESGYQPQHF.

The V gene is TRBV2, the J gene TRBJ1-5, with D maybe TRBD1 (5 bases). The germline V gene encodes CDR1 SNHLY and CDR2 FYNNEI. V was shortened by 8 bases and J by 6 bases, with 17 bases between the two germline ends. The CDR3 has 14 residues. The CDR3 loop reads CASLLEGRFQPQHF. CDR3 bases: TGTGCCAGCCTGCTGGAGGGGAGATTTCAGCCCCAGCATTTT.

The chain uses TRBV11-2 and TRBJ2-3; no clear D. The CDR3 spans 13 residues. The germline V gene encodes CDR1 SGHAT and CDR2 FQNNGV. Trimming left V 3 bases short and J 0 bases short, with 4 bases between. The CDR3 DNA reads as TGTGCCAGCAGCTTCGTCAGCACAGATACGCAGTATTTT. Translated, it gives CASSFVSTDTQYF.

The chain couples TRBV11-1 to TRBJ1-1, with a possible D match to TRBD1 (5 bases). V shed 2 bases and J shed 1 base, with 14 bases lying between them. The CDR3 is 16 amino acids. CDR1 is SGHAT, CDR2 FQDESV, per germline (reference sequence). CDR3 DNA sequence: TGTGCCAGCAGCTTACCATGGGACTTAGGGAACACTGAAGCTTTCTTT. It is translated as CASSLPWDLGNTEAFF.

The chain is built from TRBV28 and TRBJ1-5; 7 nucleotides match TRBD1. The length of the CDR3 is 15 residues. The ends lost 5 bases at V and 4 bases at J; junction bases unmatched: 8. Germline-derived CDR1 and CDR2 are MDHEN and SYDVKM. The CDR3 reads CASSAQGTSNQPQHF. The DNA of the CDR3 is TGTGCCAGCAGTGCACAGGGGACGTCAAATCAGCCCCAGCATTTT.

The rearrangement links TRBV12-3 or TRBV12-4 to TRBJ2-7, with D possibly TRBD1 on 6 matching bases. V shed 5 bases and J shed 3 bases, with 8 bases lying between them. The CDR3 sequence is 12 residues long. The CDR3 loop is CASSPQGYEQYF. CDR3 in DNA: TGTGCCAGCAGTCCACAGGGCTACGAGCAGTACTTC.

This clone was seen once. This sequence joins TRBV7-9 and TRBJ2-2; 7 bases are shared with TRBD2. The CDR3 has 15 residues. Trimming took 2 bases from V and 4 from J; bases not matched to a gene: 4. The germline CDR1 and CDR2 sequences are SEHNR and FQNEAQ (reference sequence). Here the CDR3 reads CASSLPGGFTGELFF. In DNA, the CDR3 is TGTGCCAGCAGCTTACCCGGGGGGTTCACCGGGGAGCTGTTTTTT.

CDR3 loop: CAWRVGEVTEAFF. The CDR3, as DNA: TGTGCCTGGAGGGTAGGGGAGGTCACTGAAGCTTTCTTT. The chain joins TRBV30 to TRBJ1-1, with a possible D match to TRBD1 (5 bases). Germline assignment: CDR1 GTSNPN and CDR2 SVGIG (reference sequence). The germline V and J ends were trimmed by 3 bases and 4 bases, with 12 bases remaining between them. CDR3 length equals 13 residues.